These T cell receptor beta chains were read from a single sample in a study of T cell changes during pregnancy in multiple sclerosis. Measured with immunoSEQ multiplex PCR; TCRdb has only the in-frame clones, and not every one. This table has approximately 42,000 clones, around four fifths appearing once. Sequencing used CD4+ T cells from peripheral blood mononuclear cells, obtained before pregnancy. These receptors were taken from a female donor with multiple sclerosis, enrolled in a pregnancy study. The CDR3 runs from the conserved cysteine through the conserved F or W. Each record gives: V gene, clone size, J gene, D gene, CDR3 length, CDR3 protein, CDR3 DNA. A D gene is named only where the DNA matches it firmly. Clone size is stated in some rows and not others, as once, few, many or a class when expanded.

v_call: TRBV6-6; clone_size: -; j_call: TRBJ1-5; d_call: -; cdr3_length: 14; cdr3_aa: CASSSRVRNQPQHF; cdr3_nt: TGTGCCAGCAGCTCCAGGGTAAGGAATCAGCCCCAGCATTTT
v_call: TRBV5-1; clone_size: -; j_call: TRBJ2-3; d_call: TRBD1; cdr3_length: 17; cdr3_aa: CASRSGQGQGGADTQYF; cdr3_nt: TGCGCCAGCAGGTCAGGACAAGGACAGGGGGGTGCAGATACGCAGTATTTT
v_call: TRBV4-1; clone_size: few; j_call: TRBJ2-4; d_call: -; cdr3_length: 18; cdr3_aa: CASSQEVWRDSAKNIQYF; cdr3_nt: TGCGCCAGCAGCCAAGAAGTGTGGAGGGATTCGGCCAAAAACATTCAGTACTTC
v_call: TRBV9; clone_size: -; j_call: TRBJ1-4; d_call: -; cdr3_length: 14; cdr3_aa: CASSGGGGNEKLFF; cdr3_nt: TGTGCCAGCAGCGGAGGGGGGGGTAATGAAAAACTGTTTTTT
v_call: TRBV27; clone_size: few; j_call: TRBJ1-1; d_call: TRBD1; cdr3_length: 15; cdr3_aa: CASSTRTGSYTEAFF; cdr3_nt: TGTGCCAGCAGTACACGGACAGGGAGTTACACTGAAGCTTTCTTT
v_call: TRBV11-2; clone_size: -; j_call: TRBJ1-2; d_call: TRBD1; cdr3_length: 20; cdr3_aa: CASSLERARQGSPINYGYTF; cdr3_nt: TGTGCCAGCAGCTTAGAAAGGGCGAGACAGGGGTCGCCGATTAACTATGGCTACACCTTC
v_call: TRBV5-1; clone_size: few; j_call: TRBJ1-1; d_call: -; cdr3_length: 14; cdr3_aa: CASSLADGGTEAFF; cdr3_nt: TGCGCCAGCAGCTTGGCAGACGGAGGAACTGAAGCTTTCTTT
v_call: TRBV7-2; clone_size: -; j_call: TRBJ1-1; d_call: -; cdr3_length: 12; cdr3_aa: CASSFSNTEAFF; cdr3_nt: TGTGCCAGCAGCTTCTCGAACACTGAAGCTTTCTTT
v_call: TRBV19; clone_size: -; j_call: TRBJ1-6; d_call: -; cdr3_length: 17; cdr3_aa: CASRLGHLRVSGSPLHF; cdr3_nt: TGTGCCAGTCGTTTGGGACACCTCAGGGTATCGGGTTCACCCCTCCACTTT
v_call: TRBV5-1; clone_size: -; j_call: TRBJ2-6; d_call: TRBD2; cdr3_length: 18; cdr3_aa: CASSLRLAGSSGANVLTF; cdr3_nt: TGCGCCAGCAGCTTGAGGCTAGCGGGCAGCTCTGGGGCCAACGTCCTGACTTTC
v_call: TRBV2; clone_size: -; j_call: TRBJ1-4; d_call: -; cdr3_length: 12; cdr3_aa: CASSYTGEKLFF; cdr3_nt: TGTGCCAGCAGTTACACAGGTGAAAAACTGTTTTTT
v_call: TRBV5-4; clone_size: -; j_call: TRBJ1-1; d_call: -; cdr3_length: 14; cdr3_aa: CASRQSVQELEAFF; cdr3_nt: TGTGCCAGCAGACAGAGTGTACAGGAGTTGGAAGCTTTCTTT
v_call: TRBV10-2; clone_size: -; j_call: TRBJ1-2; d_call: TRBD1; cdr3_length: 13; cdr3_aa: CASTGQGNYGYTF; cdr3_nt: TGCGCCAGCACGGGACAGGGGAACTATGGCTACACCTTC
v_call: TRBV6-6; clone_size: -; j_call: TRBJ1-5; d_call: TRBD1; cdr3_length: 16; cdr3_aa: CASSQGTTGGNQPQHF; cdr3_nt: TGTGCCAGCAGTCAAGGGACCACAGGGGGCAATCAGCCCCAGCATTTT
v_call: TRBV18; clone_size: -; j_call: TRBJ1-3; d_call: -; cdr3_length: 16; cdr3_aa: CASSPVTGDSGNTIYF; cdr3_nt: TGTGCCAGCTCCCCAGTGACAGGAGACTCTGGAAACACCATATATTTT
v_call: TRBV5-1; clone_size: -; j_call: TRBJ1-4; d_call: -; cdr3_length: 17; cdr3_aa: CASSFGQGPTTNEKLFF; cdr3_nt: TGCGCCAGCAGCTTTGGTCAGGGGCCCACAACTAATGAAAAACTGTTTTTT
v_call: TRBV5-1; clone_size: -; j_call: TRBJ2-7; d_call: TRBD1; cdr3_length: 15; cdr3_aa: CASSWSGTGTAEQYF; cdr3_nt: TGCGCCAGCAGCTGGTCCGGGACAGGGACCGCCGAGCAGTACTTC
v_call: TRBV6-1; clone_size: -; j_call: TRBJ2-7; d_call: -; cdr3_length: 13; cdr3_aa: CASSEVAERGQYF; cdr3_nt: TGTGCCAGCAGTGAAGTGGCAGAACGGGGGCAGTACTTC
v_call: TRBV11-3; clone_size: -; j_call: TRBJ2-5; d_call: -; cdr3_length: 13; cdr3_aa: CASSSSYQETQYF; cdr3_nt: TGTGCCAGCAGTAGCTCCTACCAGGAGACCCAGTACTTC
v_call: TRBV7-2; clone_size: -; j_call: TRBJ1-1; d_call: TRBD1; cdr3_length: 13; cdr3_aa: CASSPVTDRGAFF; cdr3_nt: TGTGCCAGCAGCCCAGTGACCGACAGGGGAGCTTTCTTT
v_call: TRBV7-2; clone_size: -; j_call: TRBJ1-2; d_call: TRBD1; cdr3_length: 13; cdr3_aa: CASSFGTGRGYTF; cdr3_nt: TGTGCCAGCAGCTTTGGGACAGGGAGGGGCTACACCTTC
v_call: TRBV21-1; clone_size: -; j_call: TRBJ1-2; d_call: -; cdr3_length: 15; cdr3_aa: CASGRQGKKDYGYTF; cdr3_nt: TGTGCCAGCGGAAGACAGGGAAAGAAGGACTATGGCTACACCTTC
v_call: TRBV6-1; clone_size: -; j_call: TRBJ1-5; d_call: -; cdr3_length: 13; cdr3_aa: CASSEGHDQPQHF; cdr3_nt: TGTGCCAGCAGCGAGGGACATGATCAGCCCCAGCATTTT
v_call: TRBV7-9; clone_size: -; j_call: TRBJ1-1; d_call: -; cdr3_length: 11; cdr3_aa: CASSRQEEAFF; cdr3_nt: TGTGCCAGCAGTCGACAGGAGGAAGCTTTCTTT
v_call: TRBV10-2; clone_size: -; j_call: TRBJ2-1; d_call: TRBD2; cdr3_length: 17; cdr3_aa: CASSLPVGTSGKNEQFF; cdr3_nt: TGCGCCAGCAGTTTGCCTGTCGGGACTAGCGGGAAAAATGAGCAGTTCTTC
v_call: TRBV11-1; clone_size: -; j_call: TRBJ1-1; d_call: -; cdr3_length: 14; cdr3_aa: CASSFRQLNTEAFF; cdr3_nt: TGTGCCAGCAGCTTCAGACAGCTGAACACTGAAGCTTTCTTT
v_call: TRBV6-1; clone_size: -; j_call: TRBJ2-3; d_call: -; cdr3_length: 14; cdr3_aa: CASSAQASTDTQYF; cdr3_nt: TGTGCCAGCAGTGCGCAGGCTAGCACAGATACGCAGTATTTT
v_call: TRBV5-6; clone_size: -; j_call: TRBJ1-1; d_call: TRBD1; cdr3_length: 14; cdr3_aa: CASSPDRGATEAFF; cdr3_nt: TGTGCCAGCAGCCCAGACAGGGGTGCCACTGAAGCTTTCTTT
v_call: TRBV30; clone_size: -; j_call: TRBJ2-7; d_call: -; cdr3_length: 14; cdr3_aa: CAWERQAVSYEQYF; cdr3_nt: TGTGCCTGGGAGAGACAGGCAGTATCCTACGAGCAGTACTTC
v_call: TRBV15; clone_size: -; j_call: TRBJ1-5; d_call: -; cdr3_length: 13; cdr3_aa: CATSININQPQHF; cdr3_nt: TGTGCCACCAGTATAAATATAAATCAGCCCCAGCATTTT
v_call: TRBV5-3; clone_size: -; j_call: TRBJ1-4; d_call: -; cdr3_length: 15; cdr3_aa: CARSLEGRSDEKLFF; cdr3_nt: TGTGCCAGAAGCTTGGAGGGGAGGTCGGATGAAAAACTGTTTTTT
v_call: TRBV7-9; clone_size: -; j_call: TRBJ1-4; d_call: TRBD1; cdr3_length: 15; cdr3_aa: CASSYGTGTNEKLFF; cdr3_nt: TGTGCCAGCAGCTACGGGACAGGGACTAATGAAAAACTGTTTTTT
v_call: TRBV4-2; clone_size: few; j_call: TRBJ1-2; d_call: -; cdr3_length: 13; cdr3_aa: CASSPDHRAGYTF; cdr3_nt: TGTGCCAGCAGCCCCGACCACAGGGCAGGCTACACCTTC
v_call: TRBV13; clone_size: -; j_call: TRBJ2-7; d_call: -; cdr3_length: 14; cdr3_aa: CASSSTGGGYEQYF; cdr3_nt: TGTGCCAGCAGCTCCACAGGGGGGGGCTACGAGCAGTACTTC
v_call: TRBV6-5; clone_size: once; j_call: TRBJ2-2; d_call: -; cdr3_length: 13; cdr3_aa: CASRTEGYGELFF; cdr3_nt: TGTGCCAGCAGAACGGAGGGGTACGGGGAGCTGTTTTTT
v_call: TRBV9; clone_size: -; j_call: TRBJ2-3; d_call: TRBD2; cdr3_length: 15; cdr3_aa: CASSVASGGTDTQYF; cdr3_nt: TGTGCCAGCAGCGTAGCCAGCGGGGGGACAGATACGCAGTATTTT
v_call: TRBV19; clone_size: -; j_call: TRBJ1-4; d_call: TRBD1; cdr3_length: 16; cdr3_aa: CASRRSGQGWFEKLFF; cdr3_nt: TGTGCCAGTCGCCGTTCCGGACAGGGCTGGTTCGAAAAACTGTTTTTT
v_call: TRBV28; clone_size: few; j_call: TRBJ1-1; d_call: TRBD1; cdr3_length: 14; cdr3_aa: CASRPGTGHTEAFF; cdr3_nt: TGTGCCAGCAGACCCGGGACAGGGCACACTGAAGCTTTCTTT
v_call: TRBV6-1; clone_size: -; j_call: TRBJ2-3; d_call: -; cdr3_length: 14; cdr3_aa: CASSDRGLTDTQYF; cdr3_nt: TGTGCCAGCAGTGACAGGGGTTTAACAGATACGCAGTATTTT
v_call: TRBV5-1; clone_size: -; j_call: TRBJ2-1; d_call: TRBD2; cdr3_length: 18; cdr3_aa: CASSLQGGLAGDGEEQFF; cdr3_nt: TGCGCCAGCAGCCTTCAGGGGGGACTAGCGGGAGATGGGGAGGAGCAGTTCTTC
v_call: TRBV4-3; clone_size: -; j_call: TRBJ1-2; d_call: TRBD1; cdr3_length: 13; cdr3_aa: CASSYGQGGGYTF; cdr3_nt: TGCGCCAGCAGTTATGGACAGGGGGGTGGCTACACCTTC
v_call: TRBV5-1; clone_size: -; j_call: TRBJ2-1; d_call: TRBD2; cdr3_length: 15; cdr3_aa: CASSFLAGGDNEQFF; cdr3_nt: TGCGCCAGCAGCTTTTTAGCGGGGGGGGACAATGAGCAGTTCTTC
v_call: TRBV5-1; clone_size: -; j_call: TRBJ2-5; d_call: TRBD2; cdr3_length: 19; cdr3_aa: CASSSPSSGGIKTRETQYF; cdr3_nt: TGCGCCAGCAGCTCCCCTTCCAGCGGGGGGATAAAAACACGGGAGACCCAGTACTTC
v_call: TRBV28; clone_size: few; j_call: TRBJ1-1; d_call: -; cdr3_length: 13; cdr3_aa: CASSNRLSTEAFF; cdr3_nt: TGTGCCAGCAGCAACAGGTTGTCCACTGAAGCTTTCTTT
v_call: TRBV4-1; clone_size: once; j_call: TRBJ2-3; d_call: -; cdr3_length: 18; cdr3_aa: CASSQGGAELDGTDTQYF; cdr3_nt: TGCGCCAGCAGCCAAGGTGGCGCGGAACTCGACGGCACAGATACGCAGTATTTT
v_call: TRBV6-5; clone_size: -; j_call: TRBJ1-6; d_call: -; cdr3_length: 12; cdr3_aa: CATREGNSPLHF; cdr3_nt: TGTGCCACCAGAGAGGGTAATTCACCCCTCCACTTT
v_call: TRBV6-4; clone_size: -; j_call: TRBJ2-1; d_call: TRBD2; cdr3_length: 14; cdr3_aa: CASAAAGERDEQFF; cdr3_nt: TGTGCCAGCGCAGCAGCGGGGGAGAGGGATGAGCAGTTCTTC
v_call: TRBV6-4; clone_size: -; j_call: TRBJ2-3; d_call: TRBD1; cdr3_length: 14; cdr3_aa: CASSRTGSADTQYF; cdr3_nt: TGTGCCAGCAGTCGGACAGGGTCGGCAGATACGCAGTATTTT
v_call: TRBV7-2; clone_size: -; j_call: TRBJ2-1; d_call: TRBD2; cdr3_length: 16; cdr3_aa: CASSLLSGGSYNEQFF; cdr3_nt: TGTGCCAGCAGCTTACTTAGCGGGGGCTCCTACAATGAGCAGTTCTTC
v_call: TRBV5-1; clone_size: -; j_call: TRBJ2-1; d_call: TRBD1; cdr3_length: 16; cdr3_aa: CASSLFGEGTGNEQFF; cdr3_nt: TGCGCCAGCAGCTTGTTTGGGGAGGGGACAGGGAATGAGCAGTTCTTC
v_call: TRBV19; clone_size: -; j_call: TRBJ2-7; d_call: -; cdr3_length: 15; cdr3_aa: CASSEPGGSSYEQYF; cdr3_nt: TGTGCCAGTAGTGAACCCGGGGGAAGCTCCTACGAGCAGTACTTC
v_call: TRBV5-1; clone_size: -; j_call: TRBJ2-7; d_call: -; cdr3_length: 15; cdr3_aa: CASSLAPGEPYEQYF; cdr3_nt: TGCGCCAGCAGCTTGGCTCCCGGGGAACCTTACGAGCAGTACTTC
v_call: TRBV18; clone_size: once; j_call: TRBJ2-5; d_call: TRBD1; cdr3_length: 13; cdr3_aa: CASSPDREETQYF; cdr3_nt: TGTGCCAGCTCACCGGACAGGGAAGAGACCCAGTACTTC
v_call: TRBV6-5; clone_size: -; j_call: TRBJ2-7; d_call: -; cdr3_length: 16; cdr3_aa: CASSYVNRALPYEQYF; cdr3_nt: TGTGCCAGCAGTTACGTGAACCGCGCGCTGCCCTACGAGCAGTACTTC
v_call: TRBV19; clone_size: -; j_call: TRBJ2-3; d_call: -; cdr3_length: 14; cdr3_aa: CASSQWLATDTQYF; cdr3_nt: TGTGCCAGTAGTCAGTGGCTCGCCACAGATACGCAGTATTTT